This TCR beta chain was observed in a study of T-cell memory formation after mild COVID-19. Study summary: Clusters were largely donor specific. Study-wide findings and caveats: Later expanders leaned CD4+, whereas clones that contracted between day 15 and 85 were balanced CD4/CD8.

Looked up from germline, CDR1 is SGHVS and CDR2 is FNYEAQ. The CDR3 totals 16 residues. Trimming shortened V by 4 bases and J by 3 bases, and 16 bases separated the two germline ends. This clonotype appeared a few times. Its target is unknown. After 5'RACE with constant-segment primers, TCR alpha and TCR beta cDNA libraries carrying sample barcodes and UMIs were obtained. One entry per CDR3 protein results from TCRdb running MiXCR on the 5' RACE reads. Of around 340,000 distinct CDR3 sequences in the sample, more than 20% are singletons; the top ten hold approximately 13%. This receptor was obtained from an adult woman who had mild COVID-19 (a few samples of this study predate the infection). Cell type and time point are not known. V gene TRBV7-6 combines with J gene TRBJ2-1, with a tentative D call TRBD2 (6 bases). The sample taken for sequencing was PBMCs or a T cell subset sorted from them (not recorded which). The CDR3 bases are TGTGCCAGCAGCTCCAACGGAGCTAGCGTCTACAATGAGCAGTTCTTC. Residues: CASSSNGASVYNEQFF. The full variable domain, completed using reference TRBV7-6 and TRBJ2-1, is GAGVSQSPRYKVTKRGQDVALRCDPISGHVSLYWYRQALGQGPEFLTYFNYEAQQDKSGLPNDRFSAERPEGSISTLTIQRTEQRDSAMYRCASSSNGASVYNEQFFGPGTRLTVL.